This passage covers 8 T cell receptor beta chains from one sample sequenced in a study of CD8 T cells in ankylosing spondylitis. TCRdb itself ran the 5' RACE reads through MiXCR, one entry per CDR3 protein. The repertoire consists of about 36,000 distinct CDR3 sequences, with over 5.5% occurring once and the leading ten covering approximately 12%. Sequenced: blood, either unsorted or a sorted T cell fraction (not recorded which). The receptors shown here come from a male donor with ankylosing spondylitis or in good health (not recorded which).

This clonotype has at least ten counts. The chain has TRBV20-1 and TRBJ2-5; possibly TRBD2 for D (5 bases). The CDR3 is 11 amino acids. The germline CDR1 and CDR2 sequences are DFQATT and SNEGSKA (reference sequence). The CDR3 bases are TGCAAGGCCGGGATCTCAGAGACCCAGTACTTC. Its translation: CKAGISETQYF.

This clonotype came up many times. The gene calls are TRBV5-1 and TRBJ2-7; tentatively, D is TRBD1 or TRBD2 (5 bases each). This CDR3 has 14 amino acids. Germline CDR1 reads SGHRS; CDR2 reads YFSETQ. The ends were cut back, 0 bases at V and 2 bases at J, with 9 bases in the middle. The CDR3: CASSLEGPPYEQYF. In DNA form, the CDR3 reads TGCGCCAGCAGCTTGGAGGGACCCCCCTACGAGCAGTACTTC.

This clonotype was detected many times. J is TRBJ1-6 and V is TRBV12-3 or TRBV12-4, with D unclear. The CDR3 is made up of 13 amino acids. The V gene lost 5 bases and the J gene lost 13 bases, with 15 bases spanning the gap. CDR3 protein: CASSLPPGIPLHF. The CDR3 nucleotides read TGTGCCAGCAGTCTTCCTCCGGGAATCCCCCTCCACTTT.

This clonotype was recorded at least ten times. V is TRBV7-3 and J is TRBJ2-1, with 8 bases matching TRBD2. Germline-derived CDR1 and CDR2 are SGHTA and FQGTGA. Losses at the gene ends were 3 bases for V and 13 bases for J; bases not matched to a gene: 5. CDR3 length: 12 residues. In nucleotides, the CDR3 is TGTGCCAGCAGCTTCAGCGGGGGCGCTCAGTTCTTC. It is translated as CASSFSGGAQFF.

This clonotype was seen many times. The genes are TRBV20-1 and TRBJ1-5; no clear D gene. Germline CDR1 reads DFQATT; CDR2 reads SNEGSKA (reference sequence). The V end was cut by 0 bases, the J end by 0 bases, with 9 bases between. The CDR3 spans 15 residues. The CDR3 is CSARDPVYSNQPQHF. The CDR3 DNA is TGCAGTGCTAGAGATCCGGTTTATAGCAATCAGCCCCAGCATTTT.

Ten or more counts support this clonotype. The chain uses TRBV19 and TRBJ2-1; either TRBD1 or TRBD2 may supply D (5 bases each). The V end lost 3 bases, the J end lost 10 bases, and 10 bases lay between the germline ends. This CDR3 region has 12 residues. In germline, CDR1 is LNHDA, CDR2 SQIVND (reference sequence). As DNA, the CDR3 is TGTGCCAGTAGTATCCGGGGCCAGGAGCAGTTCTTC. It yields the protein CASSIRGQEQFF.

This clonotype showed up many times. The chain combines TRBV7-2 with TRBJ1-1, with D maybe TRBD1 (6 bases). From germline, CDR1 is SGHTA and CDR2 FQGNSA. V shed 5 bases and J shed 1 base, with 17 bases lying between them. The CDR3 loop spans 16 amino acids. The CDR3 DNA is TGTGCCAGCAGCCTCTACACGGGACACCAGAACACTGAAGCTTTCTTT. Protein product: CASSLYTGHQNTEAFF.

This clonotype was counted at least ten times. The chain combines TRBV5-1 with TRBJ2-3, with 7 nucleotides matching TRBD2. Germline values: CDR1 SGHRS, CDR2 YFSETQ. Trimming at V came to 2 bases and at J to 6 bases, leaving 9 bases not matched to a gene. The CDR3 totals 15 residues. The CDR3 bases are TGCGCCAGCAGCTTACTAGCGTTGCCCGAGGATACGCAGTATTTT. As protein: CASSLLALPEDTQYF.